This T cell receptor beta chain stems from a study of T-cell memory formation after mild COVID-19 (dated by TCRdb to the early 2020s). Regarding the research as a whole: TCR sequence clusters from the two donors were found to be largely donor specific. T-cell clones expanding and contracting after mild COVID-19 in a couple of donors were tracked by longitudinal TCRalpha and TCRbeta repertoire sequencing. Two young, previously healthy adult volunteers, one female and one male, were included in the cohort.

Its CDR3 holds 11 amino acids, cysteine through phenylalanine. Only the CDR3 part of the read is kept: 33 bases, read in frame from the first base. The V end loses 0 bases and the J end loses 3 bases, and a stretch of 0 bases separates them. According to the germline V gene (reference sequence), CDR1 reads DFQATT and CDR2 reads SNEGSKA. Ficoll-Paque density gradient centrifugation was used to isolate PBMCs. Instrument used: Illumina NovaSeq 6000. Using 5'RACE with constant-segment primers, TCRalpha and TCRbeta cDNA libraries were constructed, with sample barcodes and unique molecular identifiers added in the process. Trizol reagent was used to extract RNA from every sample. Amplification of the libraries took two PCR steps, and the second step added a second sample barcode plus Illumina TruSeq adapters. The libraries were sequenced on an Illumina NovaSeq using 2 x 150 bp paired-end reads. In the source study's methods: Demultiplexing of reads and collapsing into UMI-guided consensus sequences were performed with migec v1.2.7. Using mixcr v2.1.11, UMI consensuses were aligned to TRA and TRB V and J templates and then assembled into clonotypes. Expanded or contracted clonotypes were those called significant by both edgeR and NoisET, with noise models trained on biological replicates. edgeR calls used a false discovery rate-adjusted p below 0.01 and a log2 fold-change threshold of 1. As an exploratory analysis of dynamics, max-normalized trajectories of the 1000 most abundant clonotypes were examined by PCA with hierarchical clustering. Separately sequenced CD4+ and CD8+ repertoires were used to assign the CD4 or CD8 phenotype of responding clones. Starting from the raw public reads, TCRdb applied fastp trimming at Q25, assembled clones with MiXCR and retained in-frame beta chains. Identical CDR3 protein sequences are pooled into one entry, listed with their most common genes and DNA. None of the V and J calls come from the authors' own analysis; TCRdb made them. This sample lists about 210,000 distinct CDR3 sequences; around 25% were detected once. The top ten constitute more than 9.5% of the sample.

Study-level results and caveats: SARS-CoV-2 specificity was not confirmed for the second-wave clones peaking on day 37. Only a couple of mild cases were covered in the study, and larger cohorts including severe cases with pre-infection samples were considered necessary. Clones that contracted from day 15 to 85 showed balanced CD4/CD8 phenotypes, whereas a second wave of clones that expanded from day 15 to 37 leaned towards CD4+. Contracting CD4+ clones were found mainly in CM and EM memory subsets, while CD8+ clones were enriched in EMRA. The detection of some responding clones in pre-infection memory suggests that pre-existing cross-reactive memory T cells joined the SARS-CoV-2 response.

With regard to this clonotype: Its recognized antigen is unknown. No per-base quality is available; no much larger clone lies one base away.

The sequence joins TRBV20-1 to TRBJ2-1, with no D gene named confidently. Source material: PBMCs or a T cell subset sorted from them (not recorded which). The receptor's source is an adult woman who had mild COVID-19 (a few samples of this study predate the infection). The sample titles of this study are shuffled in the database, so cell type and time point are left out; the donor was told from shared clones. The nucleotides read TGCAGTGCTAGAGACTACAATGAGCAGTTCTTC. The encoded protein is CSARDYNEQFF.